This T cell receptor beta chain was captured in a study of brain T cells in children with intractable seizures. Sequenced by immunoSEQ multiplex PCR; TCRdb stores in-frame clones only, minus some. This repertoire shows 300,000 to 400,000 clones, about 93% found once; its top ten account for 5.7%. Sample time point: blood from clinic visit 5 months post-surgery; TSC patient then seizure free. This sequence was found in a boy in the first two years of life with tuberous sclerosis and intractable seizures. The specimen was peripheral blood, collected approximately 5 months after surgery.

CDR3 sequence reads: CAWSVHPEKLFF. The CDR3, as DNA: TGTGCCTGGAGTGTACATCCCGAAAAACTGTTTTTT. The rearrangement uses TRBV30 and TRBJ1-4; D uncertain. Germline CDR1 GTSNPN, CDR2 SVGIG (reference sequence). Deletions cut 0 bases from V and 8 bases from J, with 7 bases between. This CDR3 contains 12 residues.